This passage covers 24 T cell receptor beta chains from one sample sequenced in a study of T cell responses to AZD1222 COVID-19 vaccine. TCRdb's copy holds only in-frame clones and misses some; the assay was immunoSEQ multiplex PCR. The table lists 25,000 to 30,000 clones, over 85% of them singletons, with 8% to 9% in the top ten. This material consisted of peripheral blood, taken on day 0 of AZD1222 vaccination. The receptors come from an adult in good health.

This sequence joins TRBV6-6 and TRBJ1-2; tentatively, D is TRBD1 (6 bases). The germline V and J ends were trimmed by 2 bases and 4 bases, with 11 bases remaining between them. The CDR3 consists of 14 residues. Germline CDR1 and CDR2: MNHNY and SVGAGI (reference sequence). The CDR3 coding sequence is TGTGCCAGCAGTTACAGGACAGACGGCTATGGCTACACCTTC. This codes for CASSYRTDGYGYTF.

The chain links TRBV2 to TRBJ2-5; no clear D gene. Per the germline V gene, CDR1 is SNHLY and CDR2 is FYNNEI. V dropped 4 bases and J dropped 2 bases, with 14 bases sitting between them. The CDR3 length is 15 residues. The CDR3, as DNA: TGTGCCAGCAGTGTTCTGGACCTCCTACAAGAGACCCAGTACTTC. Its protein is CASSVLDLLQETQYF.

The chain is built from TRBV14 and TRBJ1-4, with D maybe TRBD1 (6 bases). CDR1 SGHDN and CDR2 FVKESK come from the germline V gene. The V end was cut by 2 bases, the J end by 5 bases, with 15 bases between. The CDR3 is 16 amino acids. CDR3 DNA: TGTGCCAGCAGCCAACTCTCCGGGACACCGAATGAAAAACTGTTTTTT. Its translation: CASSQLSGTPNEKLFF.

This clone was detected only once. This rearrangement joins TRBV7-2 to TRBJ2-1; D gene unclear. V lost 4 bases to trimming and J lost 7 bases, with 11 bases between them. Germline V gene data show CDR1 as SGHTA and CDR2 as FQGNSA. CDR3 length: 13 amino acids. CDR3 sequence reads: CASSSQIPNEQFF. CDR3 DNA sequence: TGTGCCAGCAGCTCCCAAATACCGAATGAGCAGTTCTTC.

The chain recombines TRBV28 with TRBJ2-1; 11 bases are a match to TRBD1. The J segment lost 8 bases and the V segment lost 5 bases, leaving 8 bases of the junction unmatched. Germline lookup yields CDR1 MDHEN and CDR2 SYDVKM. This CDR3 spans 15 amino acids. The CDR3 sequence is CASSRTGGVFDEQFF. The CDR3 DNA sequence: TGTGCCAGCAGTCGGACAGGGGGCGTTTTCGATGAGCAGTTCTTC.

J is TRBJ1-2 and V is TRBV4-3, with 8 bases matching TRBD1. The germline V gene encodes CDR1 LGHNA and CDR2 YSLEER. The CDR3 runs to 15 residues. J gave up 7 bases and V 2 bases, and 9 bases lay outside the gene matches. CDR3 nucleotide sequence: TGCGCCAGCAGCCAACAGCAGGGGGCCACGGTTGGCTACACCTTC. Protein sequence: CASSQQQGATVGYTF.

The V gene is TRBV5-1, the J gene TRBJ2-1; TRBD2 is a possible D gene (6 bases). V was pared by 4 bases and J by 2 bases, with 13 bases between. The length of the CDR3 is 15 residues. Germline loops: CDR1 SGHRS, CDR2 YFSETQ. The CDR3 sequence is CASSLYSGTYNEQFF. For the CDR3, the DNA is TGCGCCAGCAGCCTTTATAGCGGTACCTACAATGAGCAGTTCTTC.

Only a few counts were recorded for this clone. CDR3 protein: CASSAGYEQYF. The CDR3 region has the DNA TGCGCCAGCAGCGCAGGATACGAGCAGTACTTC. This rearrangement joins TRBV5-1 to TRBJ2-7, with no clear D. The germline V gene encodes CDR1 SGHRS and CDR2 YFSETQ. With 4 bases removed from V and 4 bases from J, the gap between germline ends came to 6 bases. This CDR3 region has 11 residues.

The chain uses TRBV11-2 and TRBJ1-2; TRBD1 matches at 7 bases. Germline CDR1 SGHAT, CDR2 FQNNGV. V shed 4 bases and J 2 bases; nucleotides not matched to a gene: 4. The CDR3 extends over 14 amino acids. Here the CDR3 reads CASSSGTANYGYTF. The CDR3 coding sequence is TGTGCCAGCAGCTCGGGGACAGCCAACTATGGCTACACCTTC.

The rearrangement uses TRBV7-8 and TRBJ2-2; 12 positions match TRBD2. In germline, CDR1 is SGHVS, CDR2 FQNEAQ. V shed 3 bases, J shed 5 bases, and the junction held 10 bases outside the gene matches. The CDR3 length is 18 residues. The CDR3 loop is CASSFKSSGRGRTGELFF. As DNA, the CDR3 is TGTGCCAGCAGCTTTAAGTCTAGCGGGAGGGGCAGGACCGGGGAGCTGTTTTTT.

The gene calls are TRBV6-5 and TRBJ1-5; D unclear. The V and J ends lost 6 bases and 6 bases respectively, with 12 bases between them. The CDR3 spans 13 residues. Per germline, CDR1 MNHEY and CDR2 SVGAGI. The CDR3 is CASSDPMGQPQHF. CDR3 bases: TGTGCCAGCAGCGACCCGATGGGTCAGCCCCAGCATTTT.

As DNA, the CDR3 is TGTGCCAGCAGCTTGACAGGGAGGGTCAATTCACCCCTCCACTTT. Protein product: CASSLTGRVNSPLHF. The genes are TRBV5-4 and TRBJ1-6; perhaps TRBD1 as D (6 bases). Trimming shortened V by 1 base and J by 7 bases, and 12 bases separated the two germline ends. The CDR3 sequence is 15 residues long. CDR1 is SGHNT and CDR2 is YYREEE in the germline V gene (reference sequence).

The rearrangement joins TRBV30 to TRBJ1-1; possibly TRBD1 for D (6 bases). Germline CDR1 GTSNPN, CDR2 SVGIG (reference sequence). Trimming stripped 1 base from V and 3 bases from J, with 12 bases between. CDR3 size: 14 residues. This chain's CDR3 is CAWSGGPGDTEAFF. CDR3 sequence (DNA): TGTGCCTGGAGTGGGGGGCCCGGGGACACTGAAGCTTTCTTT.

The chain's CDR3 is CASSSTGAGGELFF. For the CDR3, the DNA is TGTGCCAGCAGCTCGACAGGGGCTGGCGGGGAGCTGTTTTTT. The chain couples TRBV3-1 (or the pseudogene TRBV3-2) to TRBJ2-2; 8 nucleotides agree with TRBD1. In germline, CDR1 is LGHDT, CDR2 YNNKEL (reference sequence). This CDR3 is 14 amino acids long. J gave up 7 bases and V 5 bases, and 6 bases lay outside the gene matches.

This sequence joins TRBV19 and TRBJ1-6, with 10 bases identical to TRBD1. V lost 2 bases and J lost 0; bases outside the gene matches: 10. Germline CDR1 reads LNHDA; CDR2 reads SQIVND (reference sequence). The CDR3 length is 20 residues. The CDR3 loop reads CASSIRRGQGSSSYNSPLHF. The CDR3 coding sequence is TGTGCCAGTAGTATAAGGAGGGGACAGGGGTCGAGCTCCTATAATTCACCCCTCCACTTT.

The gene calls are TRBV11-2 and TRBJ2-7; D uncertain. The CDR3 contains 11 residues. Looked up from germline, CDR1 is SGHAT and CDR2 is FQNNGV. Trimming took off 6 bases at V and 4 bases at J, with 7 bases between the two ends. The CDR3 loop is CASSSTYEQYF. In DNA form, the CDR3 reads TGTGCCAGCAGTTCTACTTACGAGCAGTACTTC.

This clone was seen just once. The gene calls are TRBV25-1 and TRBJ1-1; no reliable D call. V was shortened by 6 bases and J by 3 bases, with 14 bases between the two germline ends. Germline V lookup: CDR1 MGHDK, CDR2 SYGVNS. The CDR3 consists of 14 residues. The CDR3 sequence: CASSRDSGHTEAFF. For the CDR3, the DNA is TGTGCCAGCAGCCGGGATTCCGGGCACACTGAAGCTTTCTTT. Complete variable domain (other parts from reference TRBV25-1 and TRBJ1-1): EADIYQTPRYLVIGTGKKITLECSQTMGHDKMYWYQQDPGMELHLIHYSYGVNSTEKGDLSSESTVSRIRTEHFPLTLESARPSHTSQYLCASSRDSGHTEAFFGQGTRLTVV.

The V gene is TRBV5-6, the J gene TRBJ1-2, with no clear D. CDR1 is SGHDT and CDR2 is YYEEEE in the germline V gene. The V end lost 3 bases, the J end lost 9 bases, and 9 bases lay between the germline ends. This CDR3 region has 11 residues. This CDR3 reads CASSWEFRYTF. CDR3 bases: TGTGCCAGCAGCTGGGAGTTCCGCTACACCTTC.

This CDR3 reads CASSRGQETQYF. DNA of the CDR3: TGTGCCAGCAGCCGGGGCCAAGAGACCCAGTACTTC. The chain joins TRBV9 to TRBJ2-5; D possibly corresponds to TRBD2 (5 bases). The V end lost 4 bases, the J end lost 1 base, and 5 bases lay between the germline ends. This CDR3 spans 12 amino acids. Germline CDR1 and CDR2: SGDLS and YYNGEE.

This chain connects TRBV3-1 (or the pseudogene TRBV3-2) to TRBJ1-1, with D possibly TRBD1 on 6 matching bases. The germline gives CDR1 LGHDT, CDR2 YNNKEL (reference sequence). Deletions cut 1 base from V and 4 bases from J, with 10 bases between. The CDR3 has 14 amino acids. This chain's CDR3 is CASSQGGGSTEAFF. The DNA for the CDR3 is TGTGCCAGCAGCCAAGGAGGGGGGAGCACTGAAGCTTTCTTT.

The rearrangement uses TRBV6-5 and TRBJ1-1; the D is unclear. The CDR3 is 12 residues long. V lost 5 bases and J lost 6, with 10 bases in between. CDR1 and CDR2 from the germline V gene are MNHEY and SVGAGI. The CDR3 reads CASSPEGAEAFF. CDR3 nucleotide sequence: TGTGCCAGCAGTCCGGAGGGAGCTGAAGCTTTCTTT.

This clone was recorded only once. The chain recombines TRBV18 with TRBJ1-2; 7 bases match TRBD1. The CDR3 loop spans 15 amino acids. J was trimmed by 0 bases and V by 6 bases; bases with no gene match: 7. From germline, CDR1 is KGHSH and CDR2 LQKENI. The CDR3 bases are TGTGCCAGCTCGCCGGGACAGTCCTCTAACTATGGCTACACCTTC. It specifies CASSPGQSSNYGYTF.

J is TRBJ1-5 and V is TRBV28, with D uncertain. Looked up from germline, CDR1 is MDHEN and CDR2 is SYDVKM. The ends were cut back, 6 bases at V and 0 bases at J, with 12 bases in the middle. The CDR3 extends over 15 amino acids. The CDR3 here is CASRRRVYSNQPQHF. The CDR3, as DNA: TGTGCCAGCAGACGACGGGTCTATAGCAATCAGCCCCAGCATTTT.

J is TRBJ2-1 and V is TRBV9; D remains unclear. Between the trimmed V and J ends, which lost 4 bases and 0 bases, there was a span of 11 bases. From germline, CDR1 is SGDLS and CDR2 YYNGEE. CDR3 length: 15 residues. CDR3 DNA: TGTGCCAGCAGCCCCCTGGGTACCTCCTACAATGAGCAGTTCTTC. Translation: CASSPLGTSYNEQFF.